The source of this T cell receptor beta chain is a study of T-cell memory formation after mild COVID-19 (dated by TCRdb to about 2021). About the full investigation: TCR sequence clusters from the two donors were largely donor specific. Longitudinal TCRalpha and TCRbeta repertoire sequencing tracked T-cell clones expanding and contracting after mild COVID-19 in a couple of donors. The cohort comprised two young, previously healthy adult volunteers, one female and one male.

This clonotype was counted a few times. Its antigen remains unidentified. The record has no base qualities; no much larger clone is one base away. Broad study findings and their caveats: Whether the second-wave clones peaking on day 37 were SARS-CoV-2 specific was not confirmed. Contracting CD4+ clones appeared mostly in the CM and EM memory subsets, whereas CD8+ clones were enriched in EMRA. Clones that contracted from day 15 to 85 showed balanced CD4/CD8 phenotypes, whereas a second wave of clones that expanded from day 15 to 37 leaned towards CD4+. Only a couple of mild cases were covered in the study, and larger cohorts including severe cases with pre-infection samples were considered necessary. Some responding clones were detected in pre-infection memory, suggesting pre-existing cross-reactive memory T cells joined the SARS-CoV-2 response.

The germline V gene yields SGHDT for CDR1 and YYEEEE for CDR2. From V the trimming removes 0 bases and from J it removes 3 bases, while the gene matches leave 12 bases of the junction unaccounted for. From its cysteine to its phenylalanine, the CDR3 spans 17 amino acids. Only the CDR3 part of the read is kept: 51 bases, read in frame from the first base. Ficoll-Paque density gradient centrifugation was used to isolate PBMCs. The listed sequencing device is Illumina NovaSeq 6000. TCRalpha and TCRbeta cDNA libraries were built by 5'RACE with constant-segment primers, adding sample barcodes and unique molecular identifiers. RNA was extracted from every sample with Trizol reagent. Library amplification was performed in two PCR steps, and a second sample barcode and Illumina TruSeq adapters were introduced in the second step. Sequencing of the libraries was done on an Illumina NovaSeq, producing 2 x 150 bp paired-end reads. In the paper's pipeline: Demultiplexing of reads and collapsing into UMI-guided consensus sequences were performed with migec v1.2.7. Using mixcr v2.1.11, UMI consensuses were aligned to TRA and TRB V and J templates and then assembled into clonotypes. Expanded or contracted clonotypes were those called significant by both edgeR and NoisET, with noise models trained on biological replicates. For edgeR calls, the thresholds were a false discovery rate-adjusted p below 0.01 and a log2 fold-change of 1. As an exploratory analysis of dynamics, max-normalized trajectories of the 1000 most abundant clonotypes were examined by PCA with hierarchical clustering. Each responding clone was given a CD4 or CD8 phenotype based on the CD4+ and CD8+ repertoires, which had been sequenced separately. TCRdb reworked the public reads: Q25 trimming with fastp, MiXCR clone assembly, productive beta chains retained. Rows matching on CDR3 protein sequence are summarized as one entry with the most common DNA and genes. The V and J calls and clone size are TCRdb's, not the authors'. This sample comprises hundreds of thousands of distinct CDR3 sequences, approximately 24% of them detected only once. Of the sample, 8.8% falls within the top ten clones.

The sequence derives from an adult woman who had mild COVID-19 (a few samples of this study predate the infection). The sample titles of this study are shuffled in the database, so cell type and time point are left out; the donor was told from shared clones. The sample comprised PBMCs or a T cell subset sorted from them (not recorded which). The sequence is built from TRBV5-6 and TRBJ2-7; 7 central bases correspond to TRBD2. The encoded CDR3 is CASSLGRWEGLFYEQYF. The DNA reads TGTGCCAGCAGCTTGGGCCGATGGGAGGGCCTTTTCTACGAGCAGTACTTC.